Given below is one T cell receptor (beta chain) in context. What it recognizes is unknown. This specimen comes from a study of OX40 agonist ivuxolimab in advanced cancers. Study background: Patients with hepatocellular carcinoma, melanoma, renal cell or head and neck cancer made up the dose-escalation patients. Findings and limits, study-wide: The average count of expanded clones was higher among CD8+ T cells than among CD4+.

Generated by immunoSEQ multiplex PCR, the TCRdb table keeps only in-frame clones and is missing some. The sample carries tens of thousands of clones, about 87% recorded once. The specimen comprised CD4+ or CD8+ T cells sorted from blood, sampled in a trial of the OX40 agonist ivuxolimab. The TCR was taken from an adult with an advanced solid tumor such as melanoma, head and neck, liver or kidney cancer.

In DNA, the CDR3 is TGTGCCTGTCTGGAGGGGGGTGAAAAACTGTTTTTT. This gives the protein CACLEGGEKLFF. The chain recombines TRBV30 with TRBJ1-4, with D perhaps TRBD1 (6 bases). The germline V and J ends were trimmed by 6 bases and 7 bases, with 12 bases remaining between them. CDR1 GTSNPN and CDR2 SVGIG come from the germline V gene (reference sequence). CDR3 length equals 12 residues.